What follows are 27 T cell receptor beta chains derived from one specimen sequenced in a study of T cell responses to AZD1222 COVID-19 vaccine. Only in-frame clones appear in the TCRdb table, and some are missing; sequencing was by immunoSEQ multiplex PCR. Of approximately 100,000 clones listed, about 90% are singletons. The sample consisted of peripheral blood, taken 28 days after the second AZD1222 dose. Every receptor here comes from an adult who received the AZD1222 COVID-19 vaccine.

A few counts support this clone. V and J are TRBV4-3 and TRBJ2-3; maybe TRBD2 (6 bases). V lost 0 bases and J 2 bases, leaving 15 bases between the germline ends. This CDR3 comprises 17 residues. Germline-derived CDR1 and CDR2 are LGHNA and YSLEER. The CDR3 is CASSQDERERNTDTQYF. CDR3 DNA sequence: TGCGCCAGCAGCCAAGATGAACGGGAGCGTAACACAGATACGCAGTATTTT.

The V gene is TRBV6-6, the J gene TRBJ1-2, with a tentative D call TRBD1 (6 bases). CDR3 length: 14 amino acids. CDR1 and CDR2 (germline): MNHNY, SVGAGI (reference sequence). Trimming stripped 5 bases from V and 1 base from J, with 11 bases between. CDR3 sequence reads: CASSLHRVNYGYTF. CDR3 sequence (DNA): TGTGCCAGCAGTCTTCACAGGGTTAACTATGGCTACACCTTC.

The CDR3 sequence: CASSDRGNFAYNSPLHF. DNA of the CDR3: TGTGCCAGCAGTGACAGGGGGAATTTCGCTTATAATTCACCCCTCCACTTT. This sequence joins TRBV28 and TRBJ1-6, with 9 positions matching TRBD1. V dropped 5 bases and J dropped 4; count of bases not matched to a gene: 9. CDR3 size: 17 residues. Germline V gene sequence: CDR1 MDHEN, CDR2 SYDVKM.

The rearrangement joins TRBV3-1 (or the pseudogene TRBV3-2) to TRBJ2-1; unclear D gene. Germline assignment: CDR1 LGHDT and CDR2 YNNKEL (reference sequence). The CDR3 loop spans 11 amino acids. Trimming removed 1 base from V and 6 bases from J, with 1 base in between. The CDR3 sequence is CASSQGNEQFF. CDR3 bases: TGTGCCAGCAGCCAAGGCAATGAGCAGTTCTTC.

This sequence joins TRBV3-1 (or the pseudogene TRBV3-2) and TRBJ2-1; D not certain. The V gene lost 0 bases and the J gene lost 3 bases, with 12 bases spanning the gap. Germline loops: CDR1 LGHDT, CDR2 YNNKEL (reference sequence). The length of the CDR3 is 16 residues. The CDR3 protein is CASSQDYGAYYNEQFF. The CDR3 DNA is TGTGCCAGCAGCCAAGATTACGGAGCGTACTACAATGAGCAGTTCTTC.

The sample holds one count of this clone. The J gene is TRBJ2-7, the V gene TRBV10-3, with 10 bases fitting TRBD2. This CDR3 is built from 14 residues. Germline CDR1 is ENHRY and CDR2 is SYGVKD. Losses at the gene ends were 3 bases for V and 9 bases for J; bases not matched to a gene: 8. The CDR3 reads CAISDEKSGRAQYF. The DNA for the CDR3 is TGTGCCATCAGTGATGAGAAGAGCGGGAGGGCGCAGTACTTC.

The rearrangement uses TRBV7-2 and TRBJ2-7; 8 bases fit TRBD2. CDR3 length: 15 residues. The J segment lost 4 bases and the V segment lost 3 bases, leaving 8 bases of the junction unmatched. Germline V CDR1 and CDR2: SGHTA, FQGNSA. The CDR3 sequence: CASSFRTSGQYEQYF. CDR3 sequence (DNA): TGTGCCAGCAGCTTCCGAACTAGCGGCCAGTACGAGCAGTACTTC. The variable domain in full, with the rest retrieved from reference TRBV7-2 and TRBJ2-7, is GAGVSQSPSNKVTEKGKDVELRCDPISGHTALYWYRQSLGQGLEFLIYFQGNSAPDKSGLPSDRFSAERTGGSVSTLTIQRTQQEDSAVYLCASSFRTSGQYEQYFGPGTRLTVT.

V and J are TRBV28 and TRBJ2-7, with 11 bases matching TRBD2. V trimming: 4 bases; J trimming: 2 bases; junction bases outside the gene matches: 1. This CDR3 has 14 residues. Germline CDR1 reads MDHEN; CDR2 reads SYDVKM. Here the CDR3 DNA reads TGTGCCAGCAGTTCTAGCGGGGGGACCTACGAGCAGTACTTC. Residues: CASSSSGGTYEQYF.

This chain joins TRBV18 and TRBJ2-1; 11 nucleotides match TRBD2. Germline V gene lookup returns CDR1 KGHSH and CDR2 LQKENI. The V gene end was trimmed by 4 bases and the J gene end by 6 bases; junction bases not matched to a gene: 5. CDR3 length: 15 residues. CDR3 region: CASSLGTSGLNEQFF. The CDR3, as DNA: TGTGCCAGCTCACTAGGGACTAGCGGCCTCAATGAGCAGTTCTTC.

The V and J genes are TRBV15 and TRBJ1-4, with D unclear. The CDR3 is made up of 14 amino acids. With 6 bases removed from V and 5 bases from J, the gap between germline ends came to 13 bases. From germline, CDR1 is LNHNV and CDR2 YYDKDF (reference sequence). CDR3 coding DNA: TGTGCCACCAGGCAAATGGGAGGGAATGAAAAACTGTTTTTT. The encoded protein is CATRQMGGNEKLFF.

This sequence joins TRBV6-1 and TRBJ2-3, with 12 bases matching TRBD2. The germline CDR1 and CDR2 sequences are MNHNS and SASEGT. The CDR3 extends over 17 amino acids. V was pared by 2 bases and J by 2 bases, with 5 bases of the junction left unmatched. The CDR3 DNA follows: TGTGCCAGCAGTGAAAAAAGGACTAGCGGGGCCACAGATACGCAGTATTTT. This encodes CASSEKRTSGATDTQYF.

The chain employs TRBV18 and TRBJ2-5, with a possible D match to TRBD1 (6 bases). The CDR3 spans 13 residues. Trimming stripped 4 bases from V and 3 bases from J, with 9 bases between. Germline CDR1 reads KGHSH; CDR2 reads LQKENI. The CDR3 DNA sequence: TGTGCCAGCTCACTACGGACAGAAGAGACCCAGTACTTC. This codes for CASSLRTEETQYF.

The genes are TRBV4-1 and TRBJ1-4; D ambiguous. CDR3 length equals 14 residues. Germline V gene data show CDR1 as MGHRA and CDR2 as YSYEKL. V dropped 0 bases and J dropped 10 bases, with 12 bases sitting between them. This CDR3 reads CASSQDVTRGKLFF. In DNA, the CDR3 is TGCGCCAGCAGCCAAGATGTCACCCGGGGAAAACTGTTTTTT.

In nucleotides, the CDR3 is TGTGCCAGCAGTGACCGGCAGGGGGGCGGTGGCTACACCTTC. It yields the protein CASSDRQGGGGYTF. The V gene is TRBV2, the J gene TRBJ1-2, with 7 bases identical to TRBD1. CDR1 SNHLY and CDR2 FYNNEI come from the germline V gene. The junction had 8 bases not matched to a gene; V was cut back by 3 bases and J by 7 bases. The CDR3 totals 14 residues.

This clone was seen once. This chain links TRBV7-6 with TRBJ2-7; D is unclear. This CDR3 comprises 15 residues. The V end was cut by 0 bases, the J end by 2 bases, with 11 bases between. Germline assignment: CDR1 SGHVS and CDR2 FNYEAQ. For the CDR3, the DNA is TGTGCCAGCAGCTTAGCTTTTGGCGGCACCTACGAGCAGTACTTC. It translates to CASSLAFGGTYEQYF.

The table lists this clone with many counts. The chain couples TRBV11-2 to TRBJ1-6; no definite D call. Germline CDR1 SGHAT, CDR2 FQNNGV. The CDR3 length is 17 residues. With 2 bases removed from V and 0 bases from J, the gap between germline ends came to 11 bases. The CDR3 DNA sequence: TGTGCCAGCAGCTTAATAGCAGCCAGCTCCTATAATTCACCCCTCCACTTT. Its protein product is CASSLIAASSYNSPLHF.

This chain uses TRBV19 with TRBJ1-1, with D possibly matching TRBD1 (5 bases). V lost 7 bases and J lost 4, with 13 bases in between. Per the germline V gene, CDR1 is LNHDA and CDR2 is SQIVND (reference sequence). CDR3 length: 13 residues. The CDR3: CASNGGVGTEAFF. The CDR3 DNA reads as TGTGCCAGTAACGGGGGAGTGGGCACTGAAGCTTTCTTT.

The V call is TRBV6-5, the J call TRBJ2-5; TRBD2 agrees at 7 bases. The germline CDR1 and CDR2 sequences are MNHEY and SVGAGI. Trimming took 11 bases from V and 6 from J; bases not matched to a gene: 12. CDR3 length: 13 amino acids. Written as DNA, the CDR3 is TGTGCCTCGGCGCGGGAGCGAGGGCAGACCCAGTACTTC. As protein: CASARERGQTQYF.

This chain connects TRBV6-5 to TRBJ2-7; 14 bases agree with TRBD2. V was clipped by 9 bases and J by 0 bases; unmatched bases: 4. Germline values: CDR1 MNHEY, CDR2 SVGAGI. The CDR3 covers 15 residues. CDR3 DNA sequence: TGTGCCAGAGGACTAGCGGGAGGCCCCTCCTACGAGCAGTACTTC. It is translated as CARGLAGGPSYEQYF.

The V and J genes are TRBV5-1 and TRBJ2-7, with 8 bases fitting TRBD1. V was pared by 2 bases and J by 2 bases, with 15 bases of the junction left unmatched. CDR1 is SGHRS and CDR2 is YFSETQ in the germline V gene. The CDR3 is made up of 18 amino acids. The CDR3 region has the DNA TGCGCCAGCAGCTTAACAGGGGGGCATGTCTTAGCGGCCTACGAGCAGTACTTC. The encoded protein is CASSLTGGHVLAAYEQYF.

The chain recombines TRBV4-3 with TRBJ2-7, with TRBD2 as a possible D gene (5 bases). The CDR3 extends over 13 amino acids. Per the germline V gene, CDR1 is LGHNA and CDR2 is YSLEER. The germline V and J ends were trimmed by 0 bases and 4 bases, with 7 bases remaining between them. The CDR3, as DNA: TGCGCCAGCAGCCAAGATCGGGGATACGAGCAGTACTTC. It encodes CASSQDRGYEQYF.

The J gene is TRBJ1-4, the V gene TRBV7-2, with a possible D match to TRBD1 (5 bases). V was trimmed by 2 bases and J by 8 bases, leaving 15 bases between them. The CDR3 covers 15 residues. Germline lookup yields CDR1 SGHTA and CDR2 FQGNSA. The CDR3 loop reads CASSLTGTREEKLFF. The CDR3 nucleotides read TGTGCCAGCAGCTTAACCGGGACGCGGGAGGAAAAACTGTTTTTT.

The rearrangement uses TRBV28 and TRBJ1-5; unclear D gene. Germline CDR1 is MDHEN and CDR2 is SYDVKM. CDR3 length: 15 residues. V lost 6 bases and J lost 2, with 14 bases in between. The CDR3: CASSVPGRGNQPQHF. The CDR3 DNA reads as TGTGCCAGCAGCGTCCCCGGCCGGGGCAATCAGCCCCAGCATTTT.

CDR3 bases: TGTGCCAGCAGTGAAGACGGGGGAAGCGGGAGCCGCGAGCAGTTCTTC. It translates to CASSEDGGSGSREQFF. The V call is TRBV6-1, the J call TRBJ2-1; 8 positions match TRBD2. In germline, CDR1 is MNHNS, CDR2 SASEGT. This CDR3 region has 16 residues. J was trimmed by 10 bases and V by 1 base; bases with no gene match: 12.

The chain uses TRBV28 and TRBJ1-2, with a weak D call TRBD1 (5 bases). The germline V and J ends were trimmed by 6 bases and 5 bases, with 16 bases remaining between them. From germline, CDR1 is MDHEN and CDR2 SYDVKM. The CDR3 contains 14 residues. The chain's CDR3 is CASSRDFTPYGYTF. CDR3 DNA: TGTGCCAGCAGCCGGGACTTCACTCCTTATGGCTACACCTTC.

This clone was seen just once. V gene TRBV7-9 combines with J gene TRBJ2-7; TRBD1 aligns across 11 bases. The germline CDR1 and CDR2 sequences are SEHNR and FQNEAQ (reference sequence). Germline trimming cut 5 bases from V and 10 bases from J; bases unmatched to any gene: 4. The CDR3 extends over 12 amino acids. The CDR3 bases are TGTGCCAGCAGCAGGACAGGGGGCGGCCAGTACTTC. As protein: CASSRTGGGQYF.

This clone was seen just once. The rearrangement uses TRBV5-4 and TRBJ2-3; D is undetermined. The germline V gene encodes CDR1 SGHNT and CDR2 YYREEE (reference sequence). Between the trimmed V and J ends, which lost 3 bases and 2 bases, there was a span of 10 bases. This CDR3 has 14 amino acids. CDR3 sequence reads: CASSSRSLTDTQYF. DNA of the CDR3: TGTGCCAGCAGCTCCAGGTCCCTCACAGATACGCAGTATTTT.